These 2 T cell receptor beta chains came from one sample sequenced in a study of T and B cells in COVID-19 patients. Multiplex PCR with BIOMED2 TRB-A/B primer pools amplified TRB rearrangements. Each CDR3 protein is one row after TCRdb ran MiXCR on the multiplex PCR reads. The sample yields about 6,400 distinct CDR3 sequences, about 27% seen once. Each TRB amplification used roughly 220-550 ng of genomic DNA from blood. Sequencing used blood. Every receptor here comes from a human donor with active COVID-19.

This clonotype was observed a handful of times. The rearrangement links TRBV7-2 to TRBJ1-1; D not resolved. V was cut by 4 bases and J by 4 bases, with 13 bases left in between. The CDR3 spans 14 residues. In germline, CDR1 is SGHTA, CDR2 FQGNSA. The CDR3 region is CASSSLAGTTEAFF. The CDR3 DNA reads as TGTGCCAGCAGCTCCCTTGCGGGTACCACTGAAGCTTTCTTT.

The J gene is TRBJ2-7, the V gene TRBV4-3; 8 nucleotides line up with TRBD1. The CDR3 consists of 15 residues. Per the germline V gene, CDR1 is LGHNA and CDR2 is YSLEER. Unmatched junction bases numbered 7, after V lost 3 bases and J lost 3 bases. In DNA, the CDR3 is TGCGCCAGCAGCCATTCGGACAGGGCGATCTACGAGCAGTACTTC. Amino acids: CASSHSDRAIYEQYF.